This T cell receptor (beta chain) was documented in a study of beta chain features in type 1 diabetes. Across the study: The examined sorted cells totaled under 120 million across samples. Study outcomes and limitations: The question of HLA type influencing TCRB rearrangement was one that remained unresolved here. TCRB CDR3s were moderately but significantly shorter in Type 1 diabetes patients in all four CD4+ subsets.

Germline V CDR1 and CDR2: KGHSH, LQKENI. CDR3 length: 14 amino acids. Trimming stripped 2 bases from V and 2 bases from J, with 8 bases between. This clone has ten or more counts. Its antigen is unknown. Sequenced material consisted of expressed TCRB transcripts (all of the isolated RNA was reverse transcribed). TCRdb keeps only in-frame clones here, not all; method: immunoSEQ multiplex PCR. In the table there are tens of thousands of clones, roughly 30% of which are singletons. The sequencing input was stem cell memory CD4+ T cells from blood. This clonotype was sampled from a woman aged 18-35 years in good health. V is TRBV18 and J is TRBJ2-3; TRBD2 is a possible D gene (5 bases). The CDR3 sequence is CASSPSGSTDTQYF. The CDR3 nucleotides read TGTGCCAGCTCACCAAGCGGTTCCACAGATACGCAGTATTTT.